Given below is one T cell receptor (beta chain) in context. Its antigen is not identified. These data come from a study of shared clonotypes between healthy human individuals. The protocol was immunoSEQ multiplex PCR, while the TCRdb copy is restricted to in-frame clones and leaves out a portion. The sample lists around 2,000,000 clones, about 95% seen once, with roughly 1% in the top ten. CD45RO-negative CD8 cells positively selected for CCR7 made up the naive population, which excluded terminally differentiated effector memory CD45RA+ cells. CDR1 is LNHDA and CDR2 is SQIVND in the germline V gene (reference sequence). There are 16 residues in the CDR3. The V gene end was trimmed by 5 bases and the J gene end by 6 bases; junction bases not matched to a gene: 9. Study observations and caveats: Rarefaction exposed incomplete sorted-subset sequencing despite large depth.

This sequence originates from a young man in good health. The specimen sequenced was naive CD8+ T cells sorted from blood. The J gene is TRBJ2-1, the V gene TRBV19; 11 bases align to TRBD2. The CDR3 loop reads CASSPMTSGAVNEQFF. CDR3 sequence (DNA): TGTGCCAGTAGTCCGATGACTAGCGGGGCTGTCAATGAGCAGTTCTTC.